The clone carrying this T cell receptor (beta chain) appeared a single time. High-throughput TCR beta sequencing covered peripheral CD8+ and CD4+ T cells. An input of roughly 0.45 to 1 ug of RNA was subjected to reverse transcription using random hexamers. An immunoSEQ multiplex PCR generated amplified TCR beta CDR3 products spanning 54 Vbeta and 13 Jbeta. MiXCR, run by TCRdb on the immunoSEQ multiplex PCR reads, gives a single entry per CDR3 protein. The sample has around 130,000 distinct CDR3 sequences, under 96% seen once; the top ten hold 0.12% to 0.15%. This record comes from a study of CD8 T cells in Susac syndrome. V lost 5 bases, J lost 4 bases, and 6 bases stayed unmatched. This CDR3 contains 14 residues. Germline V gene lookup returns CDR1 SGHTA and CDR2 FQGNSA.

The sample was CD4+ T cells from PBMCs. The chain uses TRBV7-2 and TRBJ2-5; TRBD1 matches at 8 bases. This TCR was recovered from a human donor with Susac syndrome. The DNA for the CDR3 is TGTGCCAGCAGCCAGGGACAGGTGGGAGAGACCCAGTACTTC. This gives the protein CASSQGQVGETQYF.